This is a list of T cell receptor beta chains from one sample in a study of cytomegalovirus exposure and HLA in healthy donors. The table came from immunoSEQ multiplex PCR; TCRdb's copy has only in-frame clones and leaves some out. The profile shows roughly 180,000 clones, 82% of them singletons. The sample taken for sequencing was PBMCs. The receptors originated from a man in his forties or fifties in good health and CMV-seronegative. CDR3s include the opening cysteine and the closing phenylalanine or tryptophan. The order of the fields is CDR3 length, V gene, D gene, J gene, clone size, CDR3 protein, CDR3 DNA. A D gene is named only where the DNA matches it firmly. Clone sizes are given selectively: once, few, many, or a class where the clone is expanded.

15	TRBV7-9	TRBD1	TRBJ1-2	NA	CASSSGQGWGYGYTF	TGTGCCAGCAGCTCAGGACAGGGTTGGGGCTATGGCTACACCTTC
15	TRBV27	NA	TRBJ2-1	NA	CASSRTDYFHNEQFF	TGTGCCAGCAGCCGGACCGACTACTTCCACAATGAGCAGTTCTTC
14	TRBV18	TRBD1	TRBJ2-7	NA	CASSPGDRGYEQYF	TGTGCCAGCTCACCCGGGGACAGGGGTTACGAGCAGTACTTC
14	TRBV27	NA	TRBJ2-7	NA	CASSMRGGHYEQYF	TGTGCCAGCAGCATGAGGGGGGGACACTACGAGCAGTACTTC
17	TRBV4-2	NA	TRBJ2-1	NA	CASSQDSSAGPRNEQFF	TGTGCCAGCAGCCAAGATTCCTCGGCGGGACCCCGCAATGAGCAGTTCTTC
11	TRBV20-1	NA	TRBJ1-2	few	CSASVGDGYTF	TGCAGTGCTAGTGTCGGGGATGGCTACACCTTC
16	TRBV18	TRBD1	TRBJ1-1	NA	CASSPPGQTMNTEAFF	TGTGCCAGCTCACCACCGGGACAGACTATGAACACTGAAGCTTTCTTT
14	TRBV5-1	TRBD1	TRBJ1-2	NA	CASSRGQGLYGYTF	TGCGCCAGCAGCCGAGGACAGGGGCTCTATGGCTACACCTTC
12	TRBV19	NA	TRBJ1-5	NA	CASSNRDQPQHF	TGTGCCAGTAGTAACAGGGATCAGCCCCAGCATTTT
13	TRBV6-1	TRBD1	TRBJ1-2	NA	CASSGQGKNGYTF	TGTGCCAGCAGTGGACAGGGGAAGAATGGCTACACCTTC
17	TRBV4-3	TRBD1	TRBJ2-7	NA	CASSQDNSGQGVYEQYF	TGCGCCAGCAGCCAAGATAATTCTGGGCAGGGGGTTTACGAGCAGTACTTC
14	TRBV5-4	NA	TRBJ2-3	NA	CASSSSVAVDTQYF	TGTGCCAGCAGCTCTAGCGTTGCCGTTGATACGCAGTATTTT
14	TRBV9	NA	TRBJ2-3	NA	CASSPRLNTDTQYF	TGTGCCAGCAGTCCTCGACTGAACACAGATACGCAGTATTTT
12	TRBV11-3	NA	TRBJ1-3	NA	CASSLSGNTIYF	TGTGCCAGCAGCCTTTCCGGAAACACCATATATTTT
15	TRBV7-2	TRBD1	TRBJ2-2	NA	CASSSDRGQAGELFF	TGTGCCAGCAGCTCTGACAGGGGGCAGGCCGGGGAGCTGTTTTTT
14	TRBV28	TRBD2	TRBJ2-1	NA	CASSPGLAGNEQFF	TGTGCCAGCAGTCCCGGACTAGCGGGCAATGAGCAGTTCTTC
13	TRBV5-1	NA	TRBJ2-5	NA	CASSLRRDETQYF	TGCGCCAGCAGCTTGCGCAGGGATGAGACCCAGTACTTC
15	TRBV27	NA	TRBJ1-4	NA	CASSLFQGSNEKLFF	TGTGCCAGCAGTTTATTCCAGGGGTCTAATGAAAAACTGTTTTTT
16	TRBV14	TRBD1	TRBJ1-6	NA	CASSLDRGSLNSPLHF	TGTGCCAGCAGCCTGGACAGGGGGTCTTTAAATTCACCCCTCCACTTT
14	TRBV9	NA	TRBJ1-3	NA	CASSGTSGGNTIYF	TGTGCCAGCAGCGGGACCTCGGGGGGAAACACCATATATTTT
17	TRBV4-3	NA	TRBJ2-3	NA	CASSQDPSGLGGDTQYF	TGCGCCAGCAGCCAAGACCCCTCAGGGCTGGGGGGAGATACGCAGTATTTT
14	TRBV5-8	NA	TRBJ2-1	NA	CASSLRRGNNEQFF	TGTGCCAGCAGCTTACGTCGAGGAAACAATGAGCAGTTCTTC